Listed here is a single TCR beta chain. These data come from a study of blood T cell repertoires in COVID-19. Clones were read by immunoSEQ multiplex PCR, and TCRdb kept only the in-frame ones, dropping some. The top ten clones hold 2.5% of a sample with roughly 300,000 clones, 85% of them seen once. This CDR3 spans 16 amino acids. Germline lookup yields CDR1 ENHRY and CDR2 SYGVKD. The V segment lost 2 bases and the J segment 3 bases; nucleotides outside the gene matches: 6. This sequence joins TRBV10-3 and TRBJ1-4; 7 bases match TRBD1. Sequencing was performed on PBMCs or T cells enriched from blood (not recorded which). The sequence came from a woman in her forties or fifties who had recovered from COVID-19. CDR3 protein: CAISERKGASNEKLFF. As DNA, the CDR3 is TGTGCCATCAGTGAGAGAAAGGGGGCGTCTAATGAAAAACTGTTTTTT.